The 9 T cell receptor beta chains given below trace back to one sample, sequenced in a study of breast tumors, draining lymph nodes, adjacent tissues. MiXCR was run by TCRdb on the multiplex PCR reads, yielding one entry per CDR3 protein. There are tens of thousands of distinct CDR3 sequences in the sample; 23% occur only once, and over 6.5% lies in the top ten. The material sequenced was breast tumor tissue. These receptors all stem from a female donor with breast cancer. Some clones in this sample may be carry-over from other donors' samples.

In its sample, this clonotype was seen a few times. V and J are TRBV5-5 and TRBJ2-5; no definite D call. CDR3 length: 14 residues. The germline V gene has CDR1 SGHKS and CDR2 YYEKEE (reference sequence). Trimming removed 7 bases from V and 5 bases from J, with 18 bases in between. The CDR3 DNA follows: TGTGCCAGCCGAGTATCAGCCAGACGGGAGACCCAGTACTTC. Translation gives CASRVSARRETQYF.

About this clonotype itself: This may be a read error: a much more frequent sequence differs by one nucleotide. The J gene is TRBJ2-2, the V gene TRBV6-5; TRBD1 aligns across 10 bases. Germline lookup yields CDR1 MNHEY and CDR2 SVGAGI. The CDR3 length is 18 residues. V lost 11 bases to trimming and J lost 11 bases; unmatched junction nucleotides: 26. The CDR3 loop is CAGTLIIRDRGPFPELFF. In nucleotides, the CDR3 is TGTGCCGGCACCCTAATAATCCGGGACAGGGGACCGTTTCCCGAGCTGTTTTTT.

The chain is built from TRBV2 and TRBJ1-2; D might be TRBD1 (5 bases). Germline loops: CDR1 SNHLY, CDR2 FYNNEI. The CDR3 is 11 residues long. V was trimmed by 8 bases and J by 3 bases, leaving 7 bases between them. CDR3 region: CASGGDYGYTF. The CDR3 DNA follows: TGTGCCAGCGGGGGAGACTATGGCTACACCTTC.

J is TRBJ2-4 and V is TRBV6-1; 7 bases map to TRBD1. The CDR3 consists of 13 residues. The junction had 1 base not matched to a gene; V was cut back by 5 bases and J by 3 bases. Germline CDR1 reads MNHNS; CDR2 reads SASEGT. The CDR3 DNA follows: TGTGCCAGCAGTTGGGACAGCAAAAACATTCAGTACTTC. Its protein is CASSWDSKNIQYF.

This clonotype came up many times. V usage is TRBV20-1 and J usage is TRBJ1-5; D ambiguous. Deletions cut 5 bases from V and 11 bases from J, with 19 bases between. The CDR3 totals 13 residues. Germline CDR1 reads DFQATT; CDR2 reads SNEGSKA (reference sequence). Written as DNA, the CDR3 is TGCAGTGCTCTCCACCCGGTGTTGTTGGCCCAGCATTTT. It specifies CSALHPVLLAQHF.

Many counts were recorded for this clonotype. The chain joins TRBV24-1 to TRBJ2-1; 8 bases match TRBD1. Unmatched junction bases numbered 3, after V lost 5 bases and J lost 1 base. This CDR3 region has 15 residues. Germline assignment: CDR1 KGHDR and CDR2 SFDVKD. CDR3 DNA: TGTGCCACCAGTGCAGACAGGGGTTCCTACAATGAGCAGTTCTTC. It encodes CATSADRGSYNEQFF.

This clonotype was detected many times. The rearrangement joins TRBV6-1 to TRBJ2-7; D gene unclear. Trimming stripped 1 base from V and 3 bases from J, with 10 bases between. The CDR3 is made up of 14 amino acids. Germline V gene data show CDR1 as MNHNS and CDR2 as SASEGT. CDR3 loop: CASSEGKEFYEQYF. For the CDR3, the DNA is TGTGCCAGCAGTGAAGGGAAGGAGTTCTACGAGCAGTACTTC.

This clonotype was seen ten or more times. The chain carries TRBV5-4 and TRBJ2-7, with 7 bases identical to TRBD1. The CDR3 length is 15 residues. The ends lost 4 bases at V and 1 base at J; junction bases unmatched: 8. Germline values: CDR1 SGHNT, CDR2 YYREEE (reference sequence). CDR3 region: CASSRDRAQSYEQYF. For the CDR3, the DNA is TGTGCCAGCAGCAGAGACAGGGCCCAATCCTACGAGCAGTACTTC.

This clonotype was seen many times. The V and J genes are TRBV14 and TRBJ2-1, with 9 bases matching TRBD2. Per the germline V gene, CDR1 is SGHDN and CDR2 is FVKESK. The CDR3 is made up of 20 amino acids. The junction had 18 bases not matched to a gene; V was cut back by 1 base and J by 5 bases. Written as DNA, the CDR3 is TGTGCCAGCAGCCAAGGGTTCTTATTTTTGCGGGAGGGCCGAGACAATGAGCAGTTCTTC. Its protein product is CASSQGFLFLREGRDNEQFF.